This T cell receptor (beta chain) was recorded in a study of T cell responses to AZD1222 COVID-19 vaccine. Germline V gene sequence: CDR1 SGHRS, CDR2 YFSETQ. V was clipped by 5 bases and J by 0 bases, with 4 bases between them. This CDR3 is 12 amino acids long. Profiling relied on immunoSEQ multiplex PCR, and the TCRdb table lists in-frame clones only, not all of them. The repertoire includes 100,000 to 110,000 clones, 88% of them detected once, and about 1.7% sits in the top ten. The sample was peripheral blood, taken on day 0 of AZD1222 vaccination. The chain joins TRBV5-1 to TRBJ2-3; D remains ambiguous. The TCR sequence derives from an adult in good health. The CDR3 protein is CASRQSTDTQYF. The CDR3 DNA reads as TGCGCCAGCAGACAGAGCACAGATACGCAGTATTTT.